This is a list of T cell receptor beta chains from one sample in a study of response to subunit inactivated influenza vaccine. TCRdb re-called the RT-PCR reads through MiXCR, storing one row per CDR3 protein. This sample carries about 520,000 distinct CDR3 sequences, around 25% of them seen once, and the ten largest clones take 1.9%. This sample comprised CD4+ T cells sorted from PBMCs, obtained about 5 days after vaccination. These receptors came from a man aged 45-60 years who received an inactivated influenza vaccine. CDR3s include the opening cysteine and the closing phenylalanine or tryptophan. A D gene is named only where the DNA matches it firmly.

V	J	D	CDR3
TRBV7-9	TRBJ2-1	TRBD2	CASSPTGLGGDNEQFF
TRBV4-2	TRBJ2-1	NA	CASSPGLPIFNQRLDPKWDEQFF
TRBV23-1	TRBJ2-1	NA	CASSQSVGGRFYNEQFF
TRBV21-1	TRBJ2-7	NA	CASSASGLAGALEQYF
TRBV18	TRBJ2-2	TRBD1	CASSLNAGQVSGELFF
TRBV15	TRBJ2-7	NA	CATNPARGFSYEQYF
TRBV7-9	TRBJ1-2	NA	CASSLPGNYGYTF
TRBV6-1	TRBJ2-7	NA	CASSWSSTYEQYF
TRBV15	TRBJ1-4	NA	CATSRDIISAVRLFF
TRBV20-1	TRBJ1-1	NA	CSARTQEAFF
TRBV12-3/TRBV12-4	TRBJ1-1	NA	CASSPRAGEAEAFF
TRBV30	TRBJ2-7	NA	CAWSPQMTSDEQYF
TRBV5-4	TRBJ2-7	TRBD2	CASSLGGGLAGYEQYF
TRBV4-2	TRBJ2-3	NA	CASSQAGRSDTQYF
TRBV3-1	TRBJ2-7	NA	CASSEPRSRGEQYF
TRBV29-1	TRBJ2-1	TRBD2	CSVEKGLAGVNNEQFF
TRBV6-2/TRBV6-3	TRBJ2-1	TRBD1	CASTPRDRGNNEQFF
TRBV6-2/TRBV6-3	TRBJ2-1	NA	CASSLPYMYEQFF
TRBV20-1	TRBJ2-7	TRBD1	CSATAGTGGYEQYF
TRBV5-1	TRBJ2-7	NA	CASSLEARGVEQYF
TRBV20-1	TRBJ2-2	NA	CSAYNEGTGELFF
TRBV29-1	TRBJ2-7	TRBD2	CSVEREGPYEQYF
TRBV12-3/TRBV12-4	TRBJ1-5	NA	CASSLAPQPQHF
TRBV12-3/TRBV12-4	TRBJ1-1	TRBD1	CASSFGTALNTEAFF